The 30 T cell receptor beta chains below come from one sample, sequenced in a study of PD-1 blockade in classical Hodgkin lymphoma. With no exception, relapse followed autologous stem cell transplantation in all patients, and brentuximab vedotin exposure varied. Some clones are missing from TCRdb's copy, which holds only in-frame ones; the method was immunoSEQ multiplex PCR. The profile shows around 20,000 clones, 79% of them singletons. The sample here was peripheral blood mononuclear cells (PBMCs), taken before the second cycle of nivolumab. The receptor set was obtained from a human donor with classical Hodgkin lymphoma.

The CDR3 loop is CASSVGQITGELFF. As DNA, the CDR3 is TGCGCCAGCAGCGTGGGACAGATTACCGGGGAGCTGTTTTTT. V is TRBV5-1 and J is TRBJ2-2; 7 positions agree with TRBD1. Unmatched junction bases numbered 5, after V lost 4 bases and J lost 5 bases. CDR1 and CDR2 from the germline V gene are SGHRS and YFSETQ. The CDR3 extends over 14 amino acids.

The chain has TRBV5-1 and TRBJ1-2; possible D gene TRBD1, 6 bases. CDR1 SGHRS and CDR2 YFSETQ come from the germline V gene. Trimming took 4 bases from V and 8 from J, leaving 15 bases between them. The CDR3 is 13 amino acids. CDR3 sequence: CASSLGQLGGYTF. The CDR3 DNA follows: TGCGCCAGCAGCCTCGGACAGCTCGGCGGCTACACCTTC.

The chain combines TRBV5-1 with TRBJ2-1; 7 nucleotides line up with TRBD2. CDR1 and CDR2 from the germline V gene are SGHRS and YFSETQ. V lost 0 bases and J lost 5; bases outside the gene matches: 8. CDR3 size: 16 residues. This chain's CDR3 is CASSLGWRELHNEQFF. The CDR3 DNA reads TGCGCCAGCAGCTTGGGATGGCGGGAGCTCCACAATGAGCAGTTCTTC.

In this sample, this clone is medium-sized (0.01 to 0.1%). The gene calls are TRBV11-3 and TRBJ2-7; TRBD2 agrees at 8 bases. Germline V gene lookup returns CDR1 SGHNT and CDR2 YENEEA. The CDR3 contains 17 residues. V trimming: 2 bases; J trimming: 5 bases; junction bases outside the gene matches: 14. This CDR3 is CASSLIRGAGDPNEQYF. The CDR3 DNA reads TGTGCCAGCAGCTTAATTCGGGGAGCGGGAGATCCCAACGAGCAGTACTTC.

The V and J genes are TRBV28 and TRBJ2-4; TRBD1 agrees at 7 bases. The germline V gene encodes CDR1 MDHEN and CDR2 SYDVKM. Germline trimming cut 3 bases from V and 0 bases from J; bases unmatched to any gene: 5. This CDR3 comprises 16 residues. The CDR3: CASSFRGQIAKNIQYF. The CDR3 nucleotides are TGTGCCAGCAGTTTTAGGGGACAGATAGCCAAAAACATTCAGTACTTC. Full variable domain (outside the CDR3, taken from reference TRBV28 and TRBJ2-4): DVKVTQSSRYLVKRTGEKVFLECVQDMDHENMFWYRQDPGLGLRLIYFSYDVKMKEKGDIPEGYSVSREKKERFSLILESASTNQTSMYLCASSFRGQIAKNIQYFGAGTRLSVL.

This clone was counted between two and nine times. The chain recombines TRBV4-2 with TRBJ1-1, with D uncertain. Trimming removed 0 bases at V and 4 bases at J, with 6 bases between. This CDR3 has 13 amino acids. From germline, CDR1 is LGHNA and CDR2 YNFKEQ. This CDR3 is CASSQDIATEAFF. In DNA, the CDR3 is TGTGCCAGCAGCCAAGATATAGCCACTGAAGCTTTCTTT.

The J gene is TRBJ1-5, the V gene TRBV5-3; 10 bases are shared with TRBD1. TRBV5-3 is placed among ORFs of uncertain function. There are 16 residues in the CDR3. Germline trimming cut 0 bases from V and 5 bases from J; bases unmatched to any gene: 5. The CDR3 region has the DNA TGTGCCAGAAGCTTGGTAGGCGGACAGGGGGATCAGCCCCAGCATTTT. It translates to CARSLVGGQGDQPQHF.

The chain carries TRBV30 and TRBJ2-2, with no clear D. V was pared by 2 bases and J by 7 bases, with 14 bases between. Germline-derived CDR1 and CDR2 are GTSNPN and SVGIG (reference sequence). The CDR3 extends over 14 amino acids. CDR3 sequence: CAWSQSGHYGELFF. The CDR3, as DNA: TGTGCCTGGAGTCAATCGGGTCATTACGGGGAGCTGTTTTTT.

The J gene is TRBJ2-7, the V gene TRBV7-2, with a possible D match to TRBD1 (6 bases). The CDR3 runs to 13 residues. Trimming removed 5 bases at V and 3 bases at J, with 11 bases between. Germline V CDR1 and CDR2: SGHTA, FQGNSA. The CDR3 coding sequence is TGTGCCAGCAGCACGGACAGAATCTACGAGCAGTACTTC. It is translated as CASSTDRIYEQYF.

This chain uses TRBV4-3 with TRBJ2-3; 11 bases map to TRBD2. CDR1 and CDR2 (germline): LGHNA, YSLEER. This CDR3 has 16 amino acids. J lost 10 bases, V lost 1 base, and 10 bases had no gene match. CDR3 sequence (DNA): TGCGCCAGCAGCCAAGTGTTACTAGCGGGAGACTCCTCGCAGTATTTT. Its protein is CASSQVLLAGDSSQYF.

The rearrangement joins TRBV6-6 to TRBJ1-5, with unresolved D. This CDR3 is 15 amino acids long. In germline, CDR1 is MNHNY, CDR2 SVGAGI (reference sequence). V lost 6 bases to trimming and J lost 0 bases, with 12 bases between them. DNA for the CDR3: TGTGCCAGCAGATCAACTGGGGATAGCAATCAGCCCCAGCATTTT. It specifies CASRSTGDSNQPQHF.

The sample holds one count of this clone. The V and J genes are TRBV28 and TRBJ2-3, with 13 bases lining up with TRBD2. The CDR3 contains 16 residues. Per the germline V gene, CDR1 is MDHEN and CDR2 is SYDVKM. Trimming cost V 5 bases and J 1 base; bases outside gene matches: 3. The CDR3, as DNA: TGTGCCAGCAGTAACGGACTAGCGGGGGGCACAGATACGCAGTATTTT. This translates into CASSNGLAGGTDTQYF.

In DNA, the CDR3 is TGCAGCGTTGAAGGGTTGCCCGGACTAGGTTCCTACAATGAGCAGTTCTTC. Amino acids: CSVEGLPGLGSYNEQFF. The V gene is TRBV29-1, the J gene TRBJ2-1; TRBD2 matches 7 bases. Germline lookup yields CDR1 SQVTM and CDR2 ANQGSEA. V lost 1 base, J lost 1 base, and 10 bases stayed unmatched. This CDR3 comprises 17 residues.

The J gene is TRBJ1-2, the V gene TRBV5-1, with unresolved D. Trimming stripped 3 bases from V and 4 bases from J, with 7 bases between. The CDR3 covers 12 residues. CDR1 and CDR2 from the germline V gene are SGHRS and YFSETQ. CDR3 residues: CASSSGAYGYTF. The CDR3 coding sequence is TGCGCCAGCAGCTCGGGAGCCTATGGCTACACCTTC.

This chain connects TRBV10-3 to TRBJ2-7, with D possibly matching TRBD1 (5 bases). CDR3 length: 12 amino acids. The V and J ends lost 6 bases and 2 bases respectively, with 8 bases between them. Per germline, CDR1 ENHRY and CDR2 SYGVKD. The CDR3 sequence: CAISRQTYEQYF. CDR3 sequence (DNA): TGTGCCATCAGCAGACAGACCTACGAGCAGTACTTC.

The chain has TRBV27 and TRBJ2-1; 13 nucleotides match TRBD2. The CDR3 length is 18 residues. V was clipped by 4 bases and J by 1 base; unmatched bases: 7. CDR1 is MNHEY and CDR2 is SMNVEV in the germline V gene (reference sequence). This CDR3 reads CASSYRTSGSMSYNEQFF. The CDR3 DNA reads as TGTGCCAGCAGTTATCGGACTAGCGGGAGTATGTCCTACAATGAGCAGTTCTTC.

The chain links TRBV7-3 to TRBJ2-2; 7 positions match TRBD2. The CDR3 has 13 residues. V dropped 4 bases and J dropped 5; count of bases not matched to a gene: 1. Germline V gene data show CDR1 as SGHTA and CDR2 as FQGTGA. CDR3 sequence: CASSYSGTGELFF. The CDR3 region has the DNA TGTGCCAGCAGCTATAGCGGGACCGGGGAGCTGTTTTTT.

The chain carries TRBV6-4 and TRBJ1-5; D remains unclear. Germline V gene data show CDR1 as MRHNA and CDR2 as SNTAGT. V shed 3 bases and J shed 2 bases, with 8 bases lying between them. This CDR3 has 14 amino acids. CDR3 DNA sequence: TGTGCCAGCAGTGAGGCCCTGGGCAATCAGCCCCAGCATTTT. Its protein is CASSEALGNQPQHF.

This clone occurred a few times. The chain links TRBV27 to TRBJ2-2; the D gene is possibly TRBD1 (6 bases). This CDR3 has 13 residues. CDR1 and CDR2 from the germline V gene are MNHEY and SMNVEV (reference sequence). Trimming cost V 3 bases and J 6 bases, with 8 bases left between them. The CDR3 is CASSLRGSGELFF. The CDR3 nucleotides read TGTGCCAGCAGTTTGAGGGGGTCCGGGGAGCTGTTTTTT.

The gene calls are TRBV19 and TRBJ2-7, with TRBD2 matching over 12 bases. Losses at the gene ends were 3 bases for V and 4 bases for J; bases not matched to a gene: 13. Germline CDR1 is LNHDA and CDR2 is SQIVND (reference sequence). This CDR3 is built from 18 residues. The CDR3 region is CASSIRIGTSGLSYEQYF. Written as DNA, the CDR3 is TGTGCCAGTAGTATTCGGATCGGGACTAGCGGGTTGTCGTACGAGCAGTACTTC.

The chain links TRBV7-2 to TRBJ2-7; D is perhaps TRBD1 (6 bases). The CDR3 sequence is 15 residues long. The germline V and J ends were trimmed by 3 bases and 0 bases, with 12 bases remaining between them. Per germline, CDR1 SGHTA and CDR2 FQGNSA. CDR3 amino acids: CASSLRDRSSYEQYF. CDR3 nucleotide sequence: TGTGCCAGCAGCTTGAGAGACAGGAGCTCCTACGAGCAGTACTTC.

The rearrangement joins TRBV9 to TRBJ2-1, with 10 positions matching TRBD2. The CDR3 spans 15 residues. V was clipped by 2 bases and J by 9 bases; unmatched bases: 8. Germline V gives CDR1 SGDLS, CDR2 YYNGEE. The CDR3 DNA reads TGTGCCAGCAGCGTCAGAGCGGGAGGGTACGGTGAGCAGTTCTTC. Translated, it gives CASSVRAGGYGEQFF. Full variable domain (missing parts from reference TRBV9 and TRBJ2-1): DSGVTQTPKHLITATGQRVTLRCSPRSGDLSVYWYQQSLDQGLQFLIQYYNGEERAKGNILERFSAQQFPDLHSELNLSSLELGDSALYFCASSVRAGGYGEQFFGPGTRLTVL.

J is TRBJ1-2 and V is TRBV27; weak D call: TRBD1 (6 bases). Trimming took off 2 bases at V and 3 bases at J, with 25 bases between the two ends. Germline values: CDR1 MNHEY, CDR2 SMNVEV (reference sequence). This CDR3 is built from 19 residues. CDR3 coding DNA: TGTGCCAGCAGTTTACTCGACGGACACGGACAGCTTCTCTACTATGGCTACACCTTC. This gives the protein CASSLLDGHGQLLYYGYTF.

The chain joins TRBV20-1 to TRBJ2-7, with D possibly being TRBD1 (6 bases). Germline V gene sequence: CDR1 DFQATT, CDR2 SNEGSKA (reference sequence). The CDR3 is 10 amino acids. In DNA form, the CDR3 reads TGCAGCACAGGGTTCGACGAGCAGTACTTC. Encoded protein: CSTGFDEQYF.

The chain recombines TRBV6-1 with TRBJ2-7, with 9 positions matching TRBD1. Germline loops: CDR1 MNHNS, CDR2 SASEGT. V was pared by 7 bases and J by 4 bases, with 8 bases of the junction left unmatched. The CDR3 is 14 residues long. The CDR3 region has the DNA TGTGCCAGCAACCCCGGGACAGGGCCTTACGAGCAGTACTTC. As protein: CASNPGTGPYEQYF.

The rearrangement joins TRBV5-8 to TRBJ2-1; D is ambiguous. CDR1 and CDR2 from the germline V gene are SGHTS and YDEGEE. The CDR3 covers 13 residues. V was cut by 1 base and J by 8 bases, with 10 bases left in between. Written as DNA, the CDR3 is TGTGCCAGCAGCTTGTTAGGGCGCCATGAGCAGTTCTTC. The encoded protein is CASSLLGRHEQFF.

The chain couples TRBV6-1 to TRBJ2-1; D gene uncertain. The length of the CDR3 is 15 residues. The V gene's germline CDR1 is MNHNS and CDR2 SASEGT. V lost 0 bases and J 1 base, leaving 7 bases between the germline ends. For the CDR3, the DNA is TGTGCCAGCAGTGAAGCGGCGGAGTCCTACAATGAGCAGTTCTTC. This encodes CASSEAAESYNEQFF.

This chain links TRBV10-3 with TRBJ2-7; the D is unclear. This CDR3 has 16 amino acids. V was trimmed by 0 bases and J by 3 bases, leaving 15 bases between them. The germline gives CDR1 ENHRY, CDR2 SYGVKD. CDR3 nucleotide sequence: TGTGCCATCAGTGAGTCAGCATGGAACAGCGACTACGAGCAGTACTTC. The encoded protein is CAISESAWNSDYEQYF.

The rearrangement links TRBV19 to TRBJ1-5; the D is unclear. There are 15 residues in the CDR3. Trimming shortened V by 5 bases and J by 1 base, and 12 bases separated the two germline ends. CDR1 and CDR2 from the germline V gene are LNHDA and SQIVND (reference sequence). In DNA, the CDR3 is TGTGCCAGTAGTCCCCCCGGTCTCAGCAATCAGCCCCAGCATTTT. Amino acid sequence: CASSPPGLSNQPQHF.

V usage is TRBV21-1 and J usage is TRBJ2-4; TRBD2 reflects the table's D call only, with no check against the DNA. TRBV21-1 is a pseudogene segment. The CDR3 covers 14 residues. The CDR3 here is CASSLGGRENIQYF. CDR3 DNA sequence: TGTGCCAGCAGTCTCGGGGGGCGCGAAAACATTCAGTACTTC.